The 32 T cell receptor beta chains below were found in one sample sequenced in a study of T cell responses to AZD1222 COVID-19 vaccine. Repertoires were generated with immunoSEQ multiplex PCR, while TCRdb's copy carries only in-frame clones and drops some. Here the sample spans about 140,000 clones, over 75% being singletons. Material: peripheral blood, obtained on day 0 of AZD1222 vaccination. These receptors all stem from an adult in good health.

V is TRBV9 and J is TRBJ1-2; 9 bases are a match to TRBD1. This CDR3 region has 15 residues. Germline V lookup: CDR1 SGDLS, CDR2 YYNGEE. V gave up 3 bases and J gave up 7 bases; unmatched junction bases: 10. The CDR3 DNA sequence: TGTGCCAGCAGCGCGTTACTACAGGGGGCTCGTGGCTACACCTTC. Its protein is CASSALLQGARGYTF.

This chain links TRBV7-2 with TRBJ2-7, with 7 bases aligning to TRBD1. Germline V CDR1 and CDR2: SGHTA, FQGNSA. The CDR3 is 14 amino acids. After removal of 5 bases from V and 4 bases from J, the junction contained 8 bases not matched to a gene. CDR3 region: CASSPWTGRYEQYF. CDR3 in DNA: TGTGCCAGCAGCCCGTGGACAGGACGTTACGAGCAGTACTTC.

The CDR3 DNA follows: TGTGCCAGCATTCCCGTACAGGGCTCAAGCACAGATACGCAGTATTTT. Its translation is CASIPVQGSSTDTQYF. The chain is built from TRBV21-1 and TRBJ2-3; TRBD1, the D gene given by the table, was not confirmed from the DNA. TRBV21-1 corresponds to a pseudogene. This CDR3 spans 16 amino acids.

The chain recombines TRBV5-1 with TRBJ2-2, with 11 nucleotides matching TRBD1. The V gene end was trimmed by 4 bases and the J gene end by 5 bases; junction bases not matched to a gene: 10. Germline V lookup: CDR1 SGHRS, CDR2 YFSETQ. CDR3 size: 17 residues. The CDR3: CASSPRDRGERTGELFF. CDR3 sequence (DNA): TGCGCCAGCAGCCCTCGGGACAGGGGGGAGAGGACCGGGGAGCTGTTTTTT.

The chain uses TRBV11-3 and TRBJ2-1; TRBD1 is a possible D gene (6 bases). CDR3 size: 15 residues. Germline CDR1 and CDR2: SGHNT and YENEEA. The V end was cut by 5 bases, the J end by 6 bases, with 17 bases between. The CDR3 spells CASSLLGAGPNEQFF. In nucleotides, the CDR3 is TGTGCCAGCAGCCTACTGGGGGCCGGCCCCAATGAGCAGTTCTTC.

V and J are TRBV5-1 and TRBJ1-1; a possible D gene is TRBD1 (5 bases). CDR1 is SGHRS and CDR2 is YFSETQ in the germline V gene. The CDR3 length is 14 residues. The germline V and J ends were trimmed by 4 bases and 2 bases, with 12 bases remaining between them. CDR3 nucleotides: TGCGCCAGCAGCACGGGACGGGGTAACACTGAAGCTTTCTTT. It is translated as CASSTGRGNTEAFF.

The chain combines TRBV30 with TRBJ2-7; the match to TRBD1 covers 7 bases. CDR3 length: 15 amino acids. From germline, CDR1 is GTSNPN and CDR2 SVGIG (reference sequence). J gave up 2 bases and V 2 bases, and 9 bases lay outside the gene matches. The CDR3 coding sequence is TGTGCCTGGAGTTCACCGGACAGGAATCCCTACGAGCAGTACTTC. This sequence encodes CAWSSPDRNPYEQYF. Supplemented by reference TRBV30 and TRBJ2-7, the full variable domain reads SQTIHQWPATLVQPVGSPLSLECTVEGTSNPNLYWYRQAAGRGLQLLFYSVGIGQISSEVPQNLSASRPQDRQFILSSKKLLLSDSGFYLCAWSSPDRNPYEQYFGPGTRLTVT.

The DNA of the CDR3 is TGTGCCAGCAGTCCACGGACAGGGGTCTATGGCTACACCTTC. It translates to CASSPRTGVYGYTF. The V gene is TRBV6-2 or TRBV6-3, the J gene TRBJ1-2; TRBD1 agrees at 9 bases. The CDR3 runs 14 residues. Per the germline V gene, CDR1 is MNHEY and CDR2 is SVGEGT. Germline trimming cut 5 bases from V and 4 bases from J; bases unmatched to any gene: 5.

The rearrangement links TRBV4-1 to TRBJ2-5; possible D gene TRBD1, 5 bases. CDR3 length: 16 amino acids. Per germline, CDR1 MGHRA and CDR2 YSYEKL. V was cut by 1 base and J by 5 bases, with 17 bases left in between. The CDR3 DNA is TGCGCCAGCAGCCAAGGTTCATCTGGGGCGGTGGAGACCCAGTACTTC. As protein: CASSQGSSGAVETQYF.

V gene TRBV7-3 combines with J gene TRBJ1-6; D is uncertain. Germline CDR1 and CDR2: SGHTA and FQGTGA. Trimming removed 2 bases from V and 13 bases from J, with 15 bases in between. CDR3 length: 14 residues. CDR3 DNA sequence: TGTGCCAGCAGCTTATCCCCTGGACCGGGCCCCCTCCACTTT. Translated: CASSLSPGPGPLHF.

The CDR3, as DNA: TGTGCCAGTAGTCTATCGACAGGGCCCACTGAAGCTTTCTTT. Its translation: CASSLSTGPTEAFF. The V call is TRBV19, the J call TRBJ1-1; 7 bases agree with TRBD1. V lost 5 bases and J lost 4; bases outside the gene matches: 7. CDR1 and CDR2 from the germline V gene are LNHDA and SQIVND (reference sequence). The length of the CDR3 is 14 residues.

The gene calls are TRBV30 and TRBJ1-3; D is unresolved. Trimming cost V 0 bases and J 0 bases, with 9 bases left between them. Looked up from germline, CDR1 is GTSNPN and CDR2 is SVGIG (reference sequence). The CDR3 consists of 15 residues. The CDR3 DNA reads TGTGCCTGGAGTGTACGGGGAAACTCTGGAAACACCATATATTTT. Translation gives CAWSVRGNSGNTIYF. The variable domain in full, completed from reference TRBV30 and TRBJ1-3, reads SQTIHQWPATLVQPVGSPLSLECTVEGTSNPNLYWYRQAAGRGLQLLFYSVGIGQISSEVPQNLSASRPQDRQFILSSKKLLLSDSGFYLCAWSVRGNSGNTIYFGEGSWLTVV.

V gene TRBV2 combines with J gene TRBJ1-5; 8 bases are a match to TRBD1. Germline V CDR1 and CDR2: SNHLY, FYNNEI. The CDR3 loop spans 15 amino acids. V lost 6 bases and J lost 3; bases outside the gene matches: 7. The CDR3 here is CASSAKTGDNQPQHF. The CDR3 bases are TGTGCCAGCAGCGCCAAGACAGGGGACAATCAGCCCCAGCATTTT.

The chain uses TRBV14 and TRBJ2-5, with D maybe TRBD2 (5 bases). V was clipped by 0 bases and J by 9 bases, with 11 bases between them. The CDR3 length is 13 residues. Germline V gene data show CDR1 as SGHDN and CDR2 as FVKESK. The CDR3 loop is CASSQDPFGAQYF. CDR3 DNA: TGTGCCAGCAGCCAAGACCCCTTCGGGGCCCAGTACTTC.

The CDR3 region is CASSQGSEQYF. The CDR3 region has the DNA TGTGCCAGCAGCCAGGGGTCCGAGCAGTACTTC. V usage is TRBV3-1 (or the pseudogene TRBV3-2) and J usage is TRBJ2-7; D is uncertain. The V gene's germline CDR1 is LGHDT and CDR2 YNNKEL (reference sequence). V lost 3 bases and J 6 bases, leaving 6 bases between the germline ends. The CDR3 is 11 residues long.

The chain uses TRBV6-5 and TRBJ1-1, with 7 bases matching TRBD1. The J segment lost 4 bases and the V segment lost 7 bases, leaving 3 bases of the junction unmatched. The CDR3 extends over 12 amino acids. CDR1 and CDR2 from the germline V gene are MNHEY and SVGAGI. CDR3 nucleotides: TGTGCCAGCACTCCAGGGGGCACTGAAGCTTTCTTT. It is translated as CASTPGGTEAFF.

The chain has TRBV27 and TRBJ1-5, with TRBD1 identical over 8 bases. V was pared by 5 bases and J by 4 bases, with 7 bases of the junction left unmatched. The V gene's germline CDR1 is MNHEY and CDR2 SMNVEV (reference sequence). This CDR3 spans 15 amino acids. CDR3 coding DNA: TGTGCCAGCAGTGCAGGGGGCCGTTCAAATCAGCCCCAGCATTTT. This encodes CASSAGGRSNQPQHF.

This clone was counted a single time. The V call is TRBV19, the J call TRBJ2-1, with 7 positions matching TRBD1. Looked up from germline, CDR1 is LNHDA and CDR2 is SQIVND (reference sequence). The CDR3 contains 14 residues. The V and J ends lost 10 bases and 1 base, in that order; junction bases with no gene match: 7. The CDR3 sequence: CATSTGPSYNEQFF. The CDR3 DNA reads as TGTGCCACCTCGACAGGGCCTTCCTACAATGAGCAGTTCTTC.

This clone was seen only a few times. The CDR3 bases are TGTGCCAGCAGCGTCGGGGGTCCTAGCACAGATACGCAGTATTTT. It encodes CASSVGGPSTDTQYF. The chain recombines TRBV9 with TRBJ2-3; perhaps TRBD2 as D (6 bases). This CDR3 is built from 15 residues. The germline V gene encodes CDR1 SGDLS and CDR2 YYNGEE. The V gene lost 2 bases and the J gene lost 0 bases, with 10 bases spanning the gap.

The chain combines TRBV5-4 with TRBJ1-6, with 7 bases identical to TRBD1. Germline CDR1 and CDR2: SGHNT and YYREEE (reference sequence). The CDR3 totals 16 residues. V was pared by 0 bases and J by 7 bases, with 7 bases of the junction left unmatched. CDR3 loop: CASSLDAGGKNSPLHF. The CDR3 nucleotides read TGTGCCAGCAGCTTGGATGCAGGGGGGAAAAATTCACCCCTCCACTTT. Full variable domain (missing parts from reference TRBV5-4 and TRBJ1-6): ETGVTQSPTHLIKTRGQQVTLRCSSQSGHNTVSWYQQALGQGPQFIFQYYREEENGRGNFPPRFSGLQFPNYSSELNVNALELDDSALYLCASSLDAGGKNSPLHFGNGTRLTVT.

The genes are TRBV7-9 and TRBJ1-5; tentatively, D is TRBD1 (5 bases). V lost 5 bases and J 0 bases, leaving 11 bases between the germline ends. The length of the CDR3 is 15 residues. Germline loops: CDR1 SEHNR, CDR2 FQNEAQ (reference sequence). The CDR3 nucleotides read TGTGCCAGCAGCCACGGGACTGATAGCAATCAGCCCCAGCATTTT. It translates to CASSHGTDSNQPQHF.

V and J are TRBV27 and TRBJ1-1; D unresolved. The germline CDR1 and CDR2 sequences are MNHEY and SMNVEV (reference sequence). Trimming pared 0 bases from V and 4 bases from J, leaving 12 bases between. This CDR3 contains 15 residues. The CDR3 loop reads CASSLSKTGTTEAFF. In nucleotides, the CDR3 is TGTGCCAGCAGTTTATCCAAGACGGGTACCACTGAAGCTTTCTTT.

The chain joins TRBV4-2 to TRBJ2-7, with TRBD2 matching 7 bases. CDR1 and CDR2 from the germline V gene are LGHNA and YNFKEQ. The CDR3 is made up of 15 amino acids. The trim removed 3 bases at V and 4 bases at J, leaving 9 bases unmatched. The CDR3 coding sequence is TGTGCCAGCAGCCAGGAGGCCAGCGGGATTTACGAGCAGTACTTC. Translated, it gives CASSQEASGIYEQYF.

The chain carries TRBV27 and TRBJ2-3; TRBD2 aligns across 12 bases. V shed 10 bases, J shed 5 bases, and the junction held 13 bases outside the gene matches. The germline gives CDR1 MNHEY, CDR2 SMNVEV (reference sequence). The CDR3 sequence is 16 residues long. This CDR3 is CATSNRLAGAGDTQYF. The CDR3 DNA is TGTGCCACTTCAAATAGACTAGCGGGAGCTGGAGATACGCAGTATTTT.

The V call is TRBV29-1, the J call TRBJ2-7; weak D call: TRBD1 (5 bases). CDR1 and CDR2 (germline): SQVTM, ANQGSEA. This CDR3 contains 13 residues. With 4 bases removed from V and 0 bases from J, the gap between germline ends came to 10 bases. For the CDR3, the DNA is TGCAGCGTTGGACAGCGCTTCTCCTACGAGCAGTACTTC. Encoded protein: CSVGQRFSYEQYF.

This clone was counted once. The chain employs TRBV27 and TRBJ1-2; 9 bases are a match to TRBD1. This CDR3 is built from 14 residues. CDR1 and CDR2 (germline): MNHEY, SMNVEV (reference sequence). Trimming removed 8 bases from V and 1 base from J; junction bases left unmatched: 5. CDR3 amino acids: CASGRQGGNYGYTF. CDR3 coding DNA: TGTGCCAGCGGAAGACAGGGGGGTAACTATGGCTACACCTTC.

The rearrangement links TRBV4-3 to TRBJ2-3; possible D gene TRBD1, 8 bases. V lost 4 bases and J 3 bases, leaving 20 bases between the germline ends. Germline loops: CDR1 LGHNA, CDR2 YSLEER. This CDR3 comprises 17 residues. The CDR3, as DNA: TGCGCCAGCAGCCGGGCGTACAGCGGGACAGGAACAGATACGCAGTATTTT. Amino acid sequence: CASSRAYSGTGTDTQYF.

The chain links TRBV4-1 to TRBJ1-1, with 8 bases that match TRBD1. Germline CDR1 and CDR2: MGHRA and YSYEKL. The length of the CDR3 is 17 residues. The V segment lost 1 base and the J segment 7 bases; nucleotides outside the gene matches: 14. The CDR3 DNA reads TGCGCCAGCAGCCAAGCCGTCGGACGGACAGGGAGTGATGAAGCTTTCTTT. It specifies CASSQAVGRTGSDEAFF.

J is TRBJ1-4 and V is TRBV10-3; 9 positions agree with TRBD1. Germline V lookup: CDR1 ENHRY, CDR2 SYGVKD. This CDR3 comprises 14 residues. V lost 7 bases, J lost 5 bases, and 5 bases stayed unmatched. The CDR3 region has the DNA TGTGCCATCAAGCCCGGGACAGGGAATGAAAAACTGTTTTTT. Its protein is CAIKPGTGNEKLFF.

V usage is TRBV25-1 and J usage is TRBJ1-4, with D hard to call. Trimming removed 6 bases from V and 5 bases from J, with 13 bases in between. The CDR3 sequence is 14 residues long. CDR1 and CDR2 from the germline V gene are MGHDK and SYGVNS. CDR3 sequence: CASSDASANEKLFF. As DNA, the CDR3 is TGTGCCAGCAGCGACGCGAGTGCCAATGAAAAACTGTTTTTT. Together with reference TRBV25-1 and TRBJ1-4, the CDR3 gives the full variable domain: EADIYQTPRYLVIGTGKKITLECSQTMGHDKMYWYQQDPGMELHLIHYSYGVNSTEKGDLSSESTVSRIRTEHFPLTLESARPSHTSQYLCASSDASANEKLFFGSGTQLSVL.

This clone was seen a single time. The chain combines TRBV19 with TRBJ1-4; D call uncertain. The CDR3 sequence is 15 residues long. Germline lookup yields CDR1 LNHDA and CDR2 SQIVND (reference sequence). V dropped 9 bases and J dropped 5 bases, with 19 bases sitting between them. In nucleotides, the CDR3 is TGTGCCAGCAGAAACAGCCGTGGGTTCAATGAAAAACTGTTTTTT. Encoded protein: CASRNSRGFNEKLFF.

The CDR3 bases are TGTGCCTGGAGTGTATCGGGGAACGAGCAGTACTTC. This encodes CAWSVSGNEQYF. V and J are TRBV30 and TRBJ2-7; weak D call: TRBD2 (5 bases). Germline V gene data show CDR1 as GTSNPN and CDR2 as SVGIG (reference sequence). V was shortened by 0 bases and J by 5 bases, with 8 bases between the two germline ends. CDR3 length equals 12 residues.